Below are 25 T cell receptor beta chains sequenced from a single sample in a study of blood T cell repertoires in COVID-19. Assay: immunoSEQ multiplex PCR; the TCRdb copy retains only in-frame clones and omits some. This table holds approximately 230,000 clones, more than 70% found once. The sequenced material came from peripheral blood. The source of these receptors is a woman in her forties who had recovered from COVID-19.

In this sample, this clone turned up a few times. The rearrangement links TRBV2 to TRBJ2-1, with TRBD1 identical over 10 bases. The CDR3 runs 15 residues. The germline gives CDR1 SNHLY, CDR2 FYNNEI. The junction had 4 bases not matched to a gene; V was cut back by 4 bases and J by 4 bases. The DNA for the CDR3 is TGTGCCAGCAGTGCGGACAGGGGGGGTTACAATGAGCAGTTCTTC. It encodes CASSADRGGYNEQFF.

This clone showed up just once. The rearrangement links TRBV27 to TRBJ1-6; D remains ambiguous. This CDR3 has 17 amino acids. Germline V lookup: CDR1 MNHEY, CDR2 SMNVEV (reference sequence). Trimming shortened V by 4 bases and J by 0 bases, and 13 bases separated the two germline ends. In DNA, the CDR3 is TGTGCCAGCAGTTCCGGACCTACTAGCTCCTATAATTCACCCCTCCACTTT. This encodes CASSSGPTSSYNSPLHF.

The J gene is TRBJ1-4, the V gene TRBV7-2, with unresolved D. This CDR3 comprises 14 residues. The germline V gene has CDR1 SGHTA and CDR2 FQGNSA. Trimming left V 1 base short and J 4 bases short, with 7 bases between. The CDR3 loop is CASSLGPGNEKLFF. In nucleotides, the CDR3 is TGTGCCAGCAGCTTAGGTCCCGGTAATGAAAAACTGTTTTTT.

The chain recombines TRBV28 with TRBJ1-2; TRBD1 matches 7 bases. J gave up 4 bases and V 6 bases, and 20 bases lay outside the gene matches. CDR1 is MDHEN, CDR2 SYDVKM, per germline. The CDR3 loop spans 18 amino acids. In DNA, the CDR3 is TGTGCCAGCAGCCCCACGGCAGGGGGGACCTACCCCCCCTATGGCTACACCTTC. Translated, it gives CASSPTAGGTYPPYGYTF.

The rearrangement uses TRBV12-2 and TRBJ2-7; the table's D call of TRBD1 was not tested on the DNA. TRBV12-2 is shown as a pseudogene. This CDR3 has 15 amino acids. The CDR3 sequence is CASRQGQRLLYEQYF. DNA for the CDR3: TGTGCAAGTCGCCAGGGACAGCGATTACTCTACGAGCAGTACTTC.

V gene TRBV28 combines with J gene TRBJ1-5, with 8 positions matching TRBD1. The V segment lost 6 bases and the J segment 4 bases; nucleotides outside the gene matches: 8. There are 15 residues in the CDR3. Germline values: CDR1 MDHEN, CDR2 SYDVKM. CDR3 region: CASRTQGEKNQPQHF. CDR3 nucleotides: TGTGCCAGCAGAACACAGGGGGAGAAGAATCAGCCCCAGCATTTT. The full variable domain, rest sourced from reference TRBV28 and TRBJ1-5, is DVKVTQSSRYLVKRTGEKVFLECVQDMDHENMFWYRQDPGLGLRLIYFSYDVKMKEKGDIPEGYSVSREKKERFSLILESASTNQTSMYLCASRTQGEKNQPQHFGDGTRLSIL.

The V and J genes are TRBV18 and TRBJ2-3, with D maybe TRBD2 (6 bases). Germline V gene data show CDR1 as KGHSH and CDR2 as LQKENI. This CDR3 spans 18 amino acids. The ends were cut back, 6 bases at V and 2 bases at J, with 24 bases in the middle. CDR3 in DNA: TGTGCCAGCTCCCCAATCCCGAAGGCGACGGGGGACACAGATACGCAGTATTTT. It is translated as CASSPIPKATGDTDTQYF.

The rearrangement links TRBV18 to TRBJ2-1; D is uncertain. Germline CDR1 KGHSH, CDR2 LQKENI. Between the trimmed V and J ends, which lost 3 bases and 4 bases, there was a span of 13 bases. The CDR3 covers 15 residues. CDR3 sequence (DNA): TGTGCCAGCTCACCTATCAGTACAGCTTACAATGAGCAGTTCTTC. It translates to CASSPISTAYNEQFF.

J is TRBJ2-1 and V is TRBV11-2, with 10 bases aligning to TRBD2. V shed 5 bases, J shed 7 bases, and the junction held 14 bases outside the gene matches. This CDR3 is built from 17 residues. The germline V gene encodes CDR1 SGHAT and CDR2 FQNNGV. The CDR3 here is CASSPVASGSELNEQFF. CDR3 nucleotide sequence: TGTGCCAGCAGCCCTGTGGCTAGCGGGAGTGAGCTAAATGAGCAGTTCTTC.

V gene TRBV19 combines with J gene TRBJ1-2; 9 bases match TRBD1. Trimming took 7 bases from V and 4 from J; bases not matched to a gene: 13. CDR1 LNHDA and CDR2 SQIVND come from the germline V gene (reference sequence). The CDR3 is 16 amino acids. This CDR3 is CASTKIGTGRVYGYTF. CDR3 sequence (DNA): TGTGCCAGTACAAAAATAGGGACAGGGAGAGTCTATGGCTACACCTTC.

The chain recombines TRBV11-2 with TRBJ1-2; a possible D gene is TRBD1 (5 bases). V was trimmed by 1 base and J by 4 bases, leaving 13 bases between them. In germline, CDR1 is SGHAT, CDR2 FQNNGV. The CDR3 contains 15 residues. CDR3 DNA sequence: TGTGCCAGCAGCTTAGTTGCAGGGAAGCTCTATGGCTACACCTTC. Translating gives CASSLVAGKLYGYTF. The full variable domain, completed using reference TRBV11-2 and TRBJ1-2, is EAGVAQSPRYKIIEKRQSVAFWCNPISGHATLYWYQQILGQGPKLLIQFQNNGVVDDSQLPKDRFSAERLKGVDSTLKIQPAKLEDSAVYLCASSLVAGKLYGYTFGSGTRLTVV.

This rearrangement joins TRBV2 to TRBJ2-3; D is perhaps TRBD2 (6 bases). V was trimmed by 3 bases and J by 0 bases, leaving 13 bases between them. The germline CDR1 and CDR2 sequences are SNHLY and FYNNEI. This CDR3 has 16 residues. The DNA of the CDR3 is TGTGCCAGCAGTGACCGGGCGGCGGGGAGCACAGATACGCAGTATTTT. Translated: CASSDRAAGSTDTQYF.

The chain is built from TRBV28 and TRBJ1-6; 7 bases are shared with TRBD1. After removal of 4 bases from V and 6 bases from J, the junction contained 6 bases not matched to a gene. Germline CDR1 and CDR2: MDHEN and SYDVKM. This CDR3 is built from 15 residues. CDR3 protein: CASSSAGQLNSPLHF. In DNA form, the CDR3 reads TGTGCCAGCAGTTCCGCGGGACAGCTTAATTCACCCCTCCACTTT.

The gene calls are TRBV9 and TRBJ1-1; TRBD1 matches at 7 bases. V shed 3 bases, J shed 4 bases, and the junction held 9 bases outside the gene matches. The CDR3 contains 15 residues. Germline V gene data show CDR1 as SGDLS and CDR2 as YYNGEE. CDR3 in DNA: TGTGCCAGCAGCGGACCCAGGGGGGAGGTCACTGAAGCTTTCTTT. Its protein is CASSGPRGEVTEAFF.

V and J are TRBV30 and TRBJ2-7, with 7 bases aligning to TRBD1. The trim removed 3 bases at V and 1 base at J, leaving 12 bases unmatched. This CDR3 is 16 amino acids long. Germline CDR1 GTSNPN, CDR2 SVGIG (reference sequence). CDR3 DNA sequence: TGTGCCTGGAGGGGATACGGACAGGCAACTTCCTACGAGCAGTACTTC. It encodes CAWRGYGQATSYEQYF.

The V call is TRBV27, the J call TRBJ2-3; 7 nucleotides match TRBD1. The germline V gene has CDR1 MNHEY and CDR2 SMNVEV (reference sequence). With V trimmed by 6 bases and J by 3 bases, 3 bases remained unmatched. This CDR3 region has 13 residues. The CDR3 region has the DNA TGTGCCAGCAGGGTACAGGGGACAGATACGCAGTATTTT. Its translation: CASRVQGTDTQYF.

The genes are TRBV19 and TRBJ1-1, with D possibly TRBD1 on 5 matching bases. Germline CDR1 and CDR2: LNHDA and SQIVND (reference sequence). The CDR3 totals 12 residues. V was trimmed by 6 bases and J by 3 bases, leaving 8 bases between them. CDR3 coding DNA: TGTGCCAGTAGAGGGGTGGACACTGAAGCTTTCTTT. Translation: CASRGVDTEAFF.

V usage is TRBV28 and J usage is TRBJ2-5; weak D call: TRBD1 (5 bases). Per the germline V gene, CDR1 is MDHEN and CDR2 is SYDVKM. CDR3 size: 16 residues. V was trimmed by 3 bases and J by 3 bases, leaving 17 bases between them. The CDR3 sequence: CASSFGIWGREETQYF. CDR3 in DNA: TGTGCCAGCAGTTTCGGTATCTGGGGCAGGGAAGAGACCCAGTACTTC.

This chain connects TRBV6-5 to TRBJ1-2; D gene unclear. The length of the CDR3 is 15 residues. The germline gives CDR1 MNHEY, CDR2 SVGAGI. V lost 6 bases to trimming and J lost 1 base, with 15 bases between them. CDR3 region: CASRPSTQLNYGYTF. Here the CDR3 DNA reads TGTGCCAGCAGACCATCGACACAGCTTAACTATGGCTACACCTTC.

The genes are TRBV9 and TRBJ2-3; TRBD2 aligns across 7 bases. CDR3 length: 16 amino acids. Germline values: CDR1 SGDLS, CDR2 YYNGEE. V dropped 4 bases and J dropped 1; count of bases not matched to a gene: 9. CDR3 bases: TGTGCCAGCAGCCCCGCCGGGCTAGCGGGCACAGATACGCAGTATTTT. It translates to CASSPAGLAGTDTQYF.

The gene calls are TRBV7-3 and TRBJ2-7; TRBD1 might be the D (5 bases). Per the germline V gene, CDR1 is SGHTA and CDR2 is FQGTGA. Trimming took off 5 bases at V and 3 bases at J, with 14 bases between the two ends. The CDR3 sequence is 14 residues long. CDR3 in DNA: TGTGCCAGCAGCCCCGACAGTTCGCGCTACGAGCAGTACTTC. It codes for CASSPDSSRYEQYF. Using reference TRBV7-3 and TRBJ2-7 for the parts outside the CDR3, the full variable domain is GAGVSQTPSNKVTEKGKYVELRCDPISGHTALYWYRQSLGQGPEFLIYFQGTGAADDSGLPNDRFFAVRPEGSVSTLKIQRTERGDSAVYLCASSPDSSRYEQYFGPGTRLTVT.

The chain employs TRBV5-1 and TRBJ1-4, with D hard to call. The CDR3 loop spans 13 amino acids. Germline V gene data show CDR1 as SGHRS and CDR2 as YFSETQ. Between the trimmed V and J ends, which lost 5 bases and 10 bases, there was a span of 15 bases. The CDR3 protein is CASRADPGGKLFF. The CDR3 coding sequence is TGCGCCAGCAGGGCCGACCCAGGAGGAAAACTGTTTTTT.

The V and J genes are TRBV18 and TRBJ1-1; D gene uncertain. Germline CDR1 and CDR2: KGHSH and LQKENI. V lost 3 bases, J lost 5 bases, and 7 bases lay in between. CDR3 length: 12 residues. CDR3 in amino acids: CASSPVLTEAFF. The CDR3 nucleotides read TGTGCCAGCTCACCTGTCTTGACTGAAGCTTTCTTT.

V usage is TRBV19 and J usage is TRBJ1-3, with TRBD1 as a possible D gene (5 bases). Germline CDR1 is LNHDA and CDR2 is SQIVND (reference sequence). The CDR3 runs to 14 residues. The V end lost 6 bases, the J end lost 4 bases, and 13 bases lay between the germline ends. CDR3 loop: CASSLTGLGNTIYF. CDR3 bases: TGTGCCAGTAGCCTCACAGGTCTCGGAAACACCATATATTTT.

The chain recombines TRBV11-3 with TRBJ2-1; D may be TRBD2 (6 bases). In germline, CDR1 is SGHNT, CDR2 YENEEA. This CDR3 spans 17 amino acids. V shed 2 bases and J shed 4 bases, with 18 bases lying between them. In DNA form, the CDR3 reads TGTGCCAGCAGCTTATCTGGGACTGTCCGGGGGTACAATGAGCAGTTCTTC. This gives the protein CASSLSGTVRGYNEQFF. Supplemented by reference TRBV11-3 and TRBJ2-1, the full variable domain reads EAGVVQSPRYKIIEKKQPVAFWCNPISGHNTLYWYLQNLGQGPELLIRYENEEAVDDSQLPKDRFSAERLKGVDSTLKIQPAELGDSAVYLCASSLSGTVRGYNEQFFGPGTRLTVL.